This T cell receptor (beta chain) stems from a study of CD8 T cells in ankylosing spondylitis. A single record per CDR3 protein comes from TCRdb applying MiXCR to the 5' RACE reads. The sample includes about 33,000 distinct CDR3 sequences, more than 9.5% of them seen just once. This clonotype has ten or more counts. The specimen was synovial fluid, either unsorted or a sorted T cell fraction (not recorded which). The TCR sequence derives from a male donor with ankylosing spondylitis.

CDR3 sequence (DNA): TGTGCCAGCAGCTCCCCTGGTGGGGGACTTTCTGCCGAGCAGTACTTC. Its protein product is CASSSPGGGLSAEQYF. The chain couples TRBV7-2 to TRBJ2-7; a possible D gene is TRBD2 (6 bases). Germline lookup yields CDR1 SGHTA and CDR2 FQGNSA. The CDR3 spans 16 residues. The V gene lost 4 bases and the J gene lost 6 bases, with 22 bases spanning the gap.